A selection of T cell receptor beta chains follows, all from one sample in a study of blood T cell repertoires in COVID-19. Profiled with immunoSEQ multiplex PCR; TCRdb holds only in-frame clones, not every one. The table has about 260,000 clones, about 88% seen once; the top ten hold 1.5% to 2%. Sequencing was carried out using peripheral blood. These receptors were obtained from a man in his thirties or forties with active or convalescent COVID-19. Both conserved end residues are part of each CDR3. D genes are given only for firm matches. Not every row has a clone size; where given, it reads once, few, many or a size class.

j_call: TRBJ2-3
v_call: TRBV9
d_call: TRBD2
clone_size: -
cdr3_nt: TGTGCCAGCAGCGTAGTATCCAGCGGGGTCACAGATACGCAGTATTTT
cdr3_aa: CASSVVSSGVTDTQYF

j_call: TRBJ2-3
v_call: TRBV14
d_call: -
clone_size: -
cdr3_nt: TGTGCCAGCAGCCCGGGACTGCTGATCTATAGCACAGATACGCAGTATTTT
cdr3_aa: CASSPGLLIYSTDTQYF

j_call: TRBJ1-2
v_call: TRBV7-6
d_call: TRBD1
clone_size: -
cdr3_nt: TGTGCCAGCAGCCCAGGGGGACAGGGAAGCTATGGCTACACCTTC
cdr3_aa: CASSPGGQGSYGYTF

j_call: TRBJ2-3
v_call: TRBV11-2
d_call: -
clone_size: -
cdr3_nt: TGTGCCAGCAGCCGACCCGGTTTAGCGAGCACAGATACGCAGTATTTT
cdr3_aa: CASSRPGLASTDTQYF

j_call: TRBJ2-7
v_call: TRBV4-1
d_call: -
clone_size: -
cdr3_nt: TGCGCCAGCAGCCAAGAACCGACAATAAGAACCTACGAGCAGTACTTC
cdr3_aa: CASSQEPTIRTYEQYF

j_call: TRBJ1-5
v_call: TRBV27
d_call: TRBD1
clone_size: -
cdr3_nt: TGTGCCAGCAGTTACAGGGGGGCAGCGCCCCAGCATTTT
cdr3_aa: CASSYRGAAPQHF

j_call: TRBJ2-7
v_call: TRBV5-8
d_call: -
clone_size: -
cdr3_nt: TGTGCCAGCAGCTTGGCAGCCAGGGGCACCTACGAGCAGTACTTC
cdr3_aa: CASSLAARGTYEQYF

j_call: TRBJ1-5
v_call: TRBV4-1
d_call: -
clone_size: few
cdr3_nt: TGCGCCAGCAGCCCCGGGGGGGCTAATAGCAATCAGCCCCAGCATTTT
cdr3_aa: CASSPGGANSNQPQHF

j_call: TRBJ1-1
v_call: TRBV6-5
d_call: -
clone_size: -
cdr3_nt: TGTGCCAGCGGAGTGGGCAGGGACACTGAAGCTTTCTTT
cdr3_aa: CASGVGRDTEAFF

j_call: TRBJ1-2
v_call: TRBV30
d_call: -
clone_size: -
cdr3_nt: TGTGCCTGGAGTGTTGGGGGCCACGGCTACACCTTC
cdr3_aa: CAWSVGGHGYTF

j_call: TRBJ2-3
v_call: TRBV15
d_call: TRBD2
clone_size: -
cdr3_nt: TGTGCCACAAGGGTACGGCGGGGGGCCACACCGCAGTATTTT
cdr3_aa: CATRVRRGATPQYF

j_call: TRBJ2-7
v_call: TRBV6-5
d_call: -
clone_size: once
cdr3_nt: TGTGCCAGCAACCCCTCAGGGGTATCCGAGCAGTACTTC
cdr3_aa: CASNPSGVSEQYF

j_call: TRBJ2-7
v_call: TRBV5-4
d_call: TRBD1
clone_size: -
cdr3_nt: TGTGCCAGCAGCTCCCGGGACAGAGCCTACGAGCAGTACTTC
cdr3_aa: CASSSRDRAYEQYF

j_call: TRBJ1-2
v_call: TRBV21-1
d_call: -
clone_size: -
cdr3_nt: TGTGCCAGCAGCCTACAGGCAAGATATGGCTACACCTTC
cdr3_aa: CASSLQARYGYTF

j_call: TRBJ2-7
v_call: TRBV19
d_call: -
clone_size: -
cdr3_nt: TGTGCCACAGCGACTAGAACCTACGAGCAGTACTTC
cdr3_aa: CATATRTYEQYF

j_call: TRBJ1-2
v_call: TRBV19
d_call: -
clone_size: -
cdr3_nt: TGTGCCAGTACCTACGTCGCCAGGGGCTATGGCTACACCTTC
cdr3_aa: CASTYVARGYGYTF

j_call: TRBJ1-2
v_call: TRBV19
d_call: -
clone_size: -
cdr3_nt: TGTGCCAGTAGTATAGCGGCCGATACAGGTGGCTACACCTTC
cdr3_aa: CASSIAADTGGYTF

j_call: TRBJ2-5
v_call: TRBV7-9
d_call: TRBD1
clone_size: few
cdr3_nt: TGTGCCAGCAGCTTGGGACAGGGAACAGAGACCCAGTACTTC
cdr3_aa: CASSLGQGTETQYF

j_call: TRBJ1-5
v_call: TRBV2
d_call: TRBD1
clone_size: -
cdr3_nt: TGTGCCAGCAGTGCGGGAAACAGGGACAGTCAGCCCCAGCATTTT
cdr3_aa: CASSAGNRDSQPQHF

j_call: TRBJ1-1
v_call: TRBV29-1
d_call: -
clone_size: -
cdr3_nt: TGCAGCGTTATAGACAGTATGAACACTGAAGCTTTCTTT
cdr3_aa: CSVIDSMNTEAFF

j_call: TRBJ1-2
v_call: TRBV25-1
d_call: TRBD1
clone_size: -
cdr3_nt: TGTGCCAGCAGAGAAGACACAGGGGGCAACTATGGCTACACCTTC
cdr3_aa: CASREDTGGNYGYTF

j_call: TRBJ2-7
v_call: TRBV27
d_call: TRBD2
clone_size: -
cdr3_nt: TGTGCCAGCAGTTTGTTTCGGGAGGCCTCTAACGAGCAGTACTTC
cdr3_aa: CASSLFREASNEQYF

j_call: TRBJ2-5
v_call: TRBV10-3
d_call: -
clone_size: few
cdr3_nt: TGTGCCACCGAAGAGACCCAGTACTTC
cdr3_aa: CATEETQYF

j_call: TRBJ2-5
v_call: TRBV3-1/TRBV3-2
d_call: TRBD2
clone_size: -
cdr3_nt: TGTGCCAGCAGCCAAGAATTTACTAGCGGGGGAACACCTCAAGAGACCCAGTACTTC
cdr3_aa: CASSQEFTSGGTPQETQYF

j_call: TRBJ2-7
v_call: TRBV6-2/TRBV6-3
d_call: -
clone_size: -
cdr3_nt: TGTGCCAGCAGTTATCAAGCGACCTACGAGCAGTACTTC
cdr3_aa: CASSYQATYEQYF

j_call: TRBJ2-7
v_call: TRBV6-5
d_call: TRBD1
clone_size: -
cdr3_nt: TGTGCCACCGGGACAGGGGGTCCCTACGAGCAGTACTTC
cdr3_aa: CATGTGGPYEQYF